This TCR beta chain emerged from a study of T-cell reconstitution after alpha-beta-depleted transplantation in children. This clonotype has just a few counts. Unique molecular identifiers were incorporated into the prepared TCRbeta library. Each CDR3 protein is one row after TCRdb ran MiXCR on the PCR reads. The table includes around 360,000 distinct CDR3 sequences, 10% detected once. V lost 3 bases and J lost 1, with 10 bases in between. The CDR3 loop spans 15 amino acids. Germline V gene lookup returns CDR1 LNHNV and CDR2 YYDKDF (reference sequence). The chain employs TRBV15 and TRBJ2-1, with D perhaps TRBD2 (6 bases). The sequencing used PBMCs from the stem cell graft donor, collected from the stem cell graft. The receptor was derived from a human donor who donated a stem cell graft to a child with acute lymphoblastic leukemia. The CDR3 region has the DNA TGTGCCACCAGCAGCGACCGGGGGTCCTACAATGAGCAGTTCTTC. Amino acid sequence: CATSSDRGSYNEQFF. Variable domain in full (rest from reference TRBV15 and TRBJ2-1): DAMVIQNPRYQVTQFGKPVTLSCSQTLNHNVMYWYQQKSSQAPKLLFHYYDKDFNNEADTPDNFQSRRPNTSFCFLDIRSPGLGDTAMYLCATSSDRGSYNEQFFGPGTRLTVL.